These T cell receptor beta chains were read from a single sample in a study of cytomegalovirus exposure and HLA in healthy donors. Produced via immunoSEQ multiplex PCR; TCRdb's table is partial and in-frame only. This table holds just under 95,000 clones, roughly 73% found once. The sample taken for sequencing was PBMCs. Receptor source: a man aged 50 to 60 in good health and CMV-seropositive. The CDR3 runs from the conserved cysteine through the conserved F or W. Each record gives: J gene, V gene, D gene, clone size, CDR3 protein, CDR3 DNA. A D gene is named only where the DNA matches it firmly. Size is omitted from some rows. Given values are once, few, many or a class for expanded clones.

TRBJ2-5,TRBV2,TRBD1,.,CASPEQGAETQYF,TGTGCCAGCCCAGAACAGGGGGCAGAGACCCAGTACTTC
TRBJ2-5,TRBV7-2,.,.,CASSLGVRLETQYF,TGTGCCAGCAGCCTCGGGGTACGGTTGGAGACCCAGTACTTC
TRBJ2-3,TRBV5-4,TRBD2,.,CASSSGLAGGQDTQYF,TGTGCCAGCAGCTCGGGACTAGCGGGGGGTCAAGATACGCAGTATTTT
TRBJ2-7,TRBV11-2,.,.,CASSPPHGGRGREQYF,TGTGCCAGCAGCCCTCCCCACGGGGGGCGCGGGAGAGAGCAGTACTTC
TRBJ2-5,TRBV25-1,TRBD1,.,CASRGSGTGGETQYF,TGTGCCAGCAGGGGGTCCGGGACAGGGGGAGAGACCCAGTACTTC
TRBJ1-5,TRBV7-9,.,.,CASSLATGYQPQNF,TGTGCCAGCAGCTTAGCTACAGGGTATCAGCCCCAGAATTTT
TRBJ1-1,TRBV7-7,.,.,CASSLGAGTEAFF,TGTGCTAGCAGCTTGGGGGCCGGCACTGAAGCTTTCTTT
TRBJ1-1,TRBV9,TRBD1,.,CASSSYGTGVFDTEAFF,TGTGCCAGCAGCTCCTACGGGACAGGGGTTTTTGACACTGAAGCTTTCTTT
TRBJ1-5,TRBV15,TRBD1,.,CATSRVGQGRNQPQHF,TGTGCCACCAGCAGGGTGGGACAGGGTCGGAACCAGCCCCAGCATTTT
TRBJ2-1,TRBV10-3,.,.,CAISEFAKEGYNEQFF,TGTGCCATCAGTGAGTTCGCCAAGGAGGGCTACAATGAGCAGTTCTTC
TRBJ2-7,TRBV9,TRBD2,.,CASSFAGGGNEQYF,TGTGCCAGCAGCTTCGCTGGGGGGGGAAACGAGCAGTACTTC
TRBJ1-1,TRBV2,.,.,CASSGGRGKSEAFF,TGTGCCAGCAGTGGGGGCAGGGGAAAGAGTGAAGCTTTCTTT
TRBJ2-1,TRBV6-1,TRBD1,.,CASSEMTGGAYNEQFF,TGTGCCAGCAGTGAAATGACAGGGGGCGCTTACAATGAGCAGTTCTTC
TRBJ2-7,TRBV9,TRBD2,.,CASSVGGLAVYEQYF,TGTGCCAGCAGCGTAGGGGGACTAGCAGTTTACGAGCAGTACTTC
TRBJ1-1,TRBV18,.,.,CASSPAGEAFF,TGTGCCAGCTCACCAGCGGGTGAAGCTTTCTTT
TRBJ1-1,TRBV4-1,.,.,CASRTGMNTEAFF,TGCGCCAGCAGGACCGGGATGAACACTGAAGCTTTCTTT
TRBJ2-2,TRBV4-2,.,.,CASSRKEYRRAKNTGELFF,TGTGCCAGCAGTCGCAAGGAGTATCGCAGGGCGAAGAACACCGGGGAGCTGTTTTTT
TRBJ2-6,TRBV10-3,.,once,CAISELTAGANVLTF,TGTGCCATCAGTGAGTTGACAGCTGGGGCCAACGTCCTGACTTTC
TRBJ2-5,TRBV29-1,TRBD2,.,CSVYGLSGQETQYF,TGCAGCGTTTACGGCCTTAGCGGGCAAGAGACCCAGTACTTC
TRBJ2-7,TRBV5-1,TRBD2,.,CASSLEGRDEQYF,TGCGCCAGCAGTTTGGAGGGGAGGGACGAGCAGTACTTC
TRBJ1-1,TRBV19,.,few,CASSMWQRMNTEAFF,TGTGCCAGTAGTATGTGGCAGCGGATGAACACTGAAGCTTTCTTT
TRBJ1-4,TRBV29-1,TRBD1,.,CSAIRGLGEKLFF,TGCAGCGCAATCAGGGGGTTGGGTGAAAAACTGTTTTTT
TRBJ1-5,TRBV18,TRBD1,.,CASSPGQGTNNQPQNF,TGTGCCAGCTCACCAGGACAGGGGACAAACAATCAGCCCCAGAATTTT
TRBJ1-4,TRBV7-9,.,.,CASSFGGASNEKLFF,TGTGCCAGCAGCTTCGGGGGGGCATCTAATGAAAAACTGTTTTTT
TRBJ2-2,TRBV6-5,TRBD1,few,CASRLAQGATGELFF,TGTGCCAGCAGACTCGCGCAGGGGGCCACCGGGGAGCTGTTTTTT
TRBJ1-2,TRBV5-6,.,few,CASSLDREWDYGYTF,TGTGCCAGCAGCTTGGACCGGGAATGGGACTATGGCTACACCTTC
TRBJ2-2,TRBV6-5,TRBD1,few,CASRWTGAGELFF,TGTGCCAGCAGGTGGACAGGGGCCGGGGAGCTGTTTTTT
TRBJ2-7,TRBV27,TRBD2,.,CASSLSGTRGYEQYF,TGTGCCAGCAGTTTATCTGGGACTAGGGGCTACGAGCAGTACTTC
TRBJ1-1,TRBV2,.,.,CASHPSGRANTEAFF,TGTGCCAGCCACCCTTCGGGCAGGGCGAACACTGAAGCTTTCTTT
TRBJ1-5,TRBV5-4,.,.,CASSRGGGNQPQHF,TGTGCCAGCAGCAGGGGGGGAGGCAATCAGCCCCAGCATTTT
TRBJ2-1,TRBV19,.,.,CASSDGLLGPYNEQFF,TGTGCCAGTAGTGACGGACTACTAGGCCCCTACAATGAGCAGTTCTTC
TRBJ2-7,TRBV9,.,.,CASSAQQGTEQYF,TGTGCCAGCAGCGCACAACAGGGAACCGAGCAGTACTTC
TRBJ2-3,TRBV19,.,.,CASKIASSTDTQYF,TGTGCCAGTAAAATAGCGTCTAGCACAGATACGCAGTATTTT
TRBJ2-7,TRBV5-5,TRBD2,few,CASSYQASGGHEQYF,TGTGCCAGCAGCTATCAGGCTAGCGGGGGCCACGAGCAGTACTTC
TRBJ2-5,TRBV7-2,TRBD1,few,CASSEIRTGIETQYF,TGTGCCAGCAGTGAGATACGGACAGGGATAGAGACCCAGTACTTC
TRBJ2-7,TRBV4-1,TRBD2,.,CASSPPGGYEQYF,TGCGCCAGCAGCCCCCCGGGAGGGTACGAGCAGTACTTC
TRBJ1-2,TRBV20-1,.,.,CSARVGDGYPF,TGCAGTGCTAGGGTGGGAGATGGCTACCCCTTC
TRBJ1-6,TRBV7-2,TRBD1,.,CASSLGQGGRSPLHF,TGTGCCAGCAGCTTAGGACAGGGGGGGCGGTCACCCCTCCACTTT
TRBJ2-5,TRBV5-1,.,.,CASSFSGQEETQYF,TGCGCCAGCAGCTTTTCGGGACAAGAGGAGACCCAGTACTTC
TRBJ1-2,TRBV9,TRBD1,.,CASSARGRGGYGYTF,TGTGCCAGCAGCGCCAGGGGGCGCGGTGGCTATGGCTACACCTTC
TRBJ1-2,TRBV6-5,.,.,CASSVHSDRGGYPF,TGTGCCAGCAGTGTACACTCGGACCGCGGAGGCTACCCCTTC
TRBJ1-4,TRBV2,.,.,CASRQGYEKLFF,TGTGCCAGCAGACAGGGTTACGAAAAACTGTTTTTT
TRBJ1-2,TRBV19,TRBD1,few,CASIRTGGRYGYTF,TGTGCCAGTATCCGGACAGGGGGCCGCTATGGCTACACCTTC
TRBJ2-3,TRBV7-9,TRBD2,.,CASSLVLGGDADTQYF,TGTGCCAGCAGCTTAGTTCTCGGGGGGGACGCCGATACGCAGTATTTT
TRBJ1-4,TRBV6-5,.,.,CASSLRPDSNEKLFF,TGTGCCAGCAGTCTACGACCGGACAGTAATGAAAAACTGTTTTTT
TRBJ2-7,TRBV18,TRBD1,.,CASSADRVAEQYF,TGTGCCAGCTCAGCAGACAGGGTGGCGGAGCAGTACTTC
TRBJ2-7,TRBV5-6,TRBD2,few,CASSPGLAGYYEQYF,TGTGCCAGCAGCCCGGGACTAGCGGGGTACTACGAGCAGTACTTC